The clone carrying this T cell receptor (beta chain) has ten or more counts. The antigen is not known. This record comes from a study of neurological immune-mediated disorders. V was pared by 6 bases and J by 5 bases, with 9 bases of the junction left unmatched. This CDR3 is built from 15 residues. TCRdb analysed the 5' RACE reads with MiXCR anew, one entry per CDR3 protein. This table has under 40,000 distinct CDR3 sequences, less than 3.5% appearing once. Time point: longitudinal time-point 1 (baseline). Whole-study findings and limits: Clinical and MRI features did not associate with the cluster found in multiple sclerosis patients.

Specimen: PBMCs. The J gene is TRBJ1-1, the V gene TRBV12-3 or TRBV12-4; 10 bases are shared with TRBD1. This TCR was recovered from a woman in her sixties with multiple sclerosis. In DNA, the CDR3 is TGTGCCAGCAGGCCGGCAAGGACAGGGGGAACTGAAGCTTTCTTT. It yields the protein CASRPARTGGTEAFF.